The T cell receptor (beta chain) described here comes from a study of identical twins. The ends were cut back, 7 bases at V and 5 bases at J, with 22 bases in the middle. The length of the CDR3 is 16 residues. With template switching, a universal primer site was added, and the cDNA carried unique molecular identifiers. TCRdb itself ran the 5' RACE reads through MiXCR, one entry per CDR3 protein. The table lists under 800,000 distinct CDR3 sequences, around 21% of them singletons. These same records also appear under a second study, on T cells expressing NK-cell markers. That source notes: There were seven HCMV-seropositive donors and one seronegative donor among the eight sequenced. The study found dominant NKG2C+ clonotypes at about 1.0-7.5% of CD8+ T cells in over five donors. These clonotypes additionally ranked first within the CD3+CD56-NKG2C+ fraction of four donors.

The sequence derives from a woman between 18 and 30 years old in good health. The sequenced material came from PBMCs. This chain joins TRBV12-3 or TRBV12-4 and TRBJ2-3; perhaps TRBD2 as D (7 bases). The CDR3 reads CASTPRWGGRGDTQYF. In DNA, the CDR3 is TGTGCCAGCACCCCGCGTTGGGGGGGGCGTGGAGATACGCAGTATTTT.